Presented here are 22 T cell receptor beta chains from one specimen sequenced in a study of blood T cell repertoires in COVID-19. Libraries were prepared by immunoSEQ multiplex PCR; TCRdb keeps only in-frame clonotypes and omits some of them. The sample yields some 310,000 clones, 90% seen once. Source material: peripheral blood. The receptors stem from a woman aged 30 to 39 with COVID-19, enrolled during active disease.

The CDR3 loop reads CASSDGLPQPQHF. CDR3 coding DNA: TGTGCCAGCAGTGACGGACTCCCCCAGCCCCAGCATTTT. The V gene is TRBV2, the J gene TRBJ1-5; D gene uncertain. This CDR3 is built from 13 residues. The V end was cut by 3 bases, the J end by 7 bases, with 10 bases between. Germline V lookup: CDR1 SNHLY, CDR2 FYNNEI.

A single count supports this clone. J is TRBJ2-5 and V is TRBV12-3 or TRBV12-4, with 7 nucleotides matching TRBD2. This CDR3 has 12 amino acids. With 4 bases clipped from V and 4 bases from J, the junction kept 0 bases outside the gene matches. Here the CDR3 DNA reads TGTGCCAGCAGTTCGGGGGGAGAGACCCAGTACTTC. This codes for CASSSGGETQYF.

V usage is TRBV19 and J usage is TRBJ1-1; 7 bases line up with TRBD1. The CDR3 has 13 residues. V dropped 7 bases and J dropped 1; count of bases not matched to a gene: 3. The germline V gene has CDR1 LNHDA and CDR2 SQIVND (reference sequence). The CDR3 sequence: CASKGARNTEAFF. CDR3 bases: TGTGCCAGTAAGGGGGCGCGGAACACTGAAGCTTTCTTT.

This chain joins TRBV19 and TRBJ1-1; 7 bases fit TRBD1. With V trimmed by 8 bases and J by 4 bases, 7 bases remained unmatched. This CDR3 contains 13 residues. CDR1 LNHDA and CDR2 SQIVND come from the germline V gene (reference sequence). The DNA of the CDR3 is TGTGCCAGTGGACAGGTTTTTGGCACTGAAGCTTTCTTT. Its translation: CASGQVFGTEAFF.

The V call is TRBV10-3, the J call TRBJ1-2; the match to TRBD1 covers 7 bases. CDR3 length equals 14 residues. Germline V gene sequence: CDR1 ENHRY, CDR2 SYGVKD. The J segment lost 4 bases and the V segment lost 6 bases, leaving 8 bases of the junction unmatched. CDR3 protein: CAISLDRPFYGYTF. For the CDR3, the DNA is TGTGCCATCAGCCTGGACAGGCCGTTCTATGGCTACACCTTC.

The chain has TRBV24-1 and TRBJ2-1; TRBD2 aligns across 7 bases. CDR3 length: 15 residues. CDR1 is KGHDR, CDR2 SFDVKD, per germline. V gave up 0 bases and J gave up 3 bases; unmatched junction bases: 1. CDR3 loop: CATSDLGLDYNEQFF. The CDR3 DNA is TGTGCCACCAGTGATTTGGGACTAGACTACAATGAGCAGTTCTTC.

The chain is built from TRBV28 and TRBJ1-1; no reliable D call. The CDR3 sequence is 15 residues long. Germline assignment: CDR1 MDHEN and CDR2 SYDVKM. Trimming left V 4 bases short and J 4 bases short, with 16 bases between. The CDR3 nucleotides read TGTGCCAGCAGTTCCCTTGTTAGACTCTCCACTGAAGCTTTCTTT. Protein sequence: CASSSLVRLSTEAFF. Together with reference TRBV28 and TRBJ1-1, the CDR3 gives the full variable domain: DVKVTQSSRYLVKRTGEKVFLECVQDMDHENMFWYRQDPGLGLRLIYFSYDVKMKEKGDIPEGYSVSREKKERFSLILESASTNQTSMYLCASSSLVRLSTEAFFGQGTRLTVV.

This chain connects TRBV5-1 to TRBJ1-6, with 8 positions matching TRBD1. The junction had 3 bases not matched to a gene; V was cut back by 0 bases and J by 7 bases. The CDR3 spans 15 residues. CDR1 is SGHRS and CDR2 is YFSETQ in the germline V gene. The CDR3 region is CASSLEGQANSPLHF. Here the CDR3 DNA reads TGCGCCAGCAGCTTGGAGGGACAGGCGAATTCACCCCTCCACTTT.

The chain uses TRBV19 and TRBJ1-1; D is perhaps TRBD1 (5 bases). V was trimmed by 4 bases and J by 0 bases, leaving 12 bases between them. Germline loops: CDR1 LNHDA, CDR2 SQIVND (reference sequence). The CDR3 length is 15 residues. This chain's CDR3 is CASSTGVPLNTEAFF. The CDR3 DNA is TGTGCCAGTAGTACGGGGGTACCGCTGAACACTGAAGCTTTCTTT.

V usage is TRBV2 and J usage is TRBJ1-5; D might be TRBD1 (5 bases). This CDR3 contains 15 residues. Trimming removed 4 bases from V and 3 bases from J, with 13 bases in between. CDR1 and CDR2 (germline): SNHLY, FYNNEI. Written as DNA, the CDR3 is TGTGCCAGCAGTGTAGACAGAGAAGTCAATCAGCCCCAGCATTTT. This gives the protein CASSVDREVNQPQHF.

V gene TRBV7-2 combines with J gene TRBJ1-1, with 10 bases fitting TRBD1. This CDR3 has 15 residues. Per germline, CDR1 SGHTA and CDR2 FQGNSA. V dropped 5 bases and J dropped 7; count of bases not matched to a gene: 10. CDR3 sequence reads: CASSPQTGGISEAFF. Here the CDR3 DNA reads TGTGCCAGCAGCCCCCAGACAGGGGGCATAAGTGAAGCTTTCTTT.

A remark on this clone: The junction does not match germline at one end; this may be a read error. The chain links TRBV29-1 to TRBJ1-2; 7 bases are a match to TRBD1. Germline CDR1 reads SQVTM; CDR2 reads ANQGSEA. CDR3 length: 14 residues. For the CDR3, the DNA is TGCAGCGCTGAAGCCGGAGGGGGCTGGGGAGGCTACACCTTC. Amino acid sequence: CSAEAGGGWGGYTF.

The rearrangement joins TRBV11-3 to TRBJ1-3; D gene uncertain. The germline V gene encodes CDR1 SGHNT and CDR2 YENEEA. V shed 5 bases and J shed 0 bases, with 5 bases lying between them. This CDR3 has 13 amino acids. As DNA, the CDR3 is TGTGCCAGCAGCGGGAGCTCTGGAAACACCATATATTTT. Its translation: CASSGSSGNTIYF.

CDR3 sequence: CASSYPTGTQGYTF. The CDR3, as DNA: TGTGCCAGCAGTTATCCAACAGGGACACAGGGCTACACCTTC. The rearrangement joins TRBV2 to TRBJ1-2; weak D call: TRBD1 (6 bases). Deletions cut 5 bases from V and 8 bases from J, with 18 bases between. The CDR3 spans 14 residues. Per the germline V gene, CDR1 is SNHLY and CDR2 is FYNNEI.

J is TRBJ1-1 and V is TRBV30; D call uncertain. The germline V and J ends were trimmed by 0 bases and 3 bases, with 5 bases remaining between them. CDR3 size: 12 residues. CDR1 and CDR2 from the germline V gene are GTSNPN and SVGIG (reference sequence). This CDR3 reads CAWSVLHTEAFF. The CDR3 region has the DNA TGTGCCTGGAGTGTCCTACACACTGAAGCTTTCTTT.

The CDR3 reads CASSLLMSRGNGYTF. Written as DNA, the CDR3 is TGTGCCAGCAGCTTATTGATGTCCAGGGGCAATGGCTACACCTTC. J is TRBJ1-2 and V is TRBV13, with D perhaps matching TRBD1 (6 bases). Germline loops: CDR1 PRHDT, CDR2 FYEKMQ (reference sequence). This CDR3 has 15 residues. V was pared by 2 bases and J by 6 bases, with 16 bases between.

CDR3 nucleotides: TGTGCCAGCAGCGGACAGGGCACTAATGAAAAACTGTTTTTT. It yields the protein CASSGQGTNEKLFF. V is TRBV11-2 and J is TRBJ1-4, with TRBD1 matching 8 bases. This CDR3 is built from 14 residues. Losses at the gene ends were 5 bases for V and 2 bases for J; bases not matched to a gene: 1. Germline V gives CDR1 SGHAT, CDR2 FQNNGV.

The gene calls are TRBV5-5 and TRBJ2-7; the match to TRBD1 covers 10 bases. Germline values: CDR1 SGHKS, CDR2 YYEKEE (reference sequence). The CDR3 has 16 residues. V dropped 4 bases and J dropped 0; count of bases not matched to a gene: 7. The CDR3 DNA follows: TGTGCCAGCAGCGGGGTGGGACAGGGGCTCTCCTACGAGCAGTACTTC. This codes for CASSGVGQGLSYEQYF.

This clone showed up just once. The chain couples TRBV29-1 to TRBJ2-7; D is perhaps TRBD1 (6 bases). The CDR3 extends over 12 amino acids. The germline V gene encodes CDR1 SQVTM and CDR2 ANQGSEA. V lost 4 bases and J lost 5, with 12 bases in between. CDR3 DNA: TGCAGCGTTGGGGTTGAGGGGGACGAGCAGTACTTC. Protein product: CSVGVEGDEQYF.

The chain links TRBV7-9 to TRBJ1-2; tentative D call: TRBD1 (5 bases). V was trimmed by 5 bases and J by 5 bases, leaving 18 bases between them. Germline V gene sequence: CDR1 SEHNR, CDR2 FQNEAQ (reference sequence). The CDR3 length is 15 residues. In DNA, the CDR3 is TGTGCCAGCAGCGCCGGGTCGGGGGGAGGATATGGCTACACCTTC. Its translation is CASSAGSGGGYGYTF.

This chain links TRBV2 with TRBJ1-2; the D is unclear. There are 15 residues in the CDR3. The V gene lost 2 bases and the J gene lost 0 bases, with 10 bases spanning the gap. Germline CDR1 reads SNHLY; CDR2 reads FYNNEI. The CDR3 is CASSESGGANYGYTF. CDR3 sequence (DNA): TGTGCCAGCAGTGAAAGCGGAGGAGCTAACTATGGCTACACCTTC. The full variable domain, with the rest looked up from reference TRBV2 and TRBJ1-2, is EPEVTQTPSHQVTQMGQEVILRCVPISNHLYFYWYRQILGQKVEFLVSFYNNEISEKSEIFDDQFSVERPDGSNFTLKIRSTKLEDSAMYFCASSESGGANYGYTFGSGTRLTVV.

The CDR3 loop is CASSLAQGHGYTF. The CDR3 nucleotides are TGTGCCAGCAGCTTAGCACAGGGCCATGGCTACACCTTC. The rearrangement joins TRBV11-2 to TRBJ1-2, with D possibly matching TRBD1 (6 bases). Germline V CDR1 and CDR2: SGHAT, FQNNGV. Trimming removed 1 base from V and 6 bases from J, with 9 bases in between. CDR3 length: 13 amino acids. The variable domain in full, completed from reference TRBV11-2 and TRBJ1-2, reads EAGVAQSPRYKIIEKRQSVAFWCNPISGHATLYWYQQILGQGPKLLIQFQNNGVVDDSQLPKDRFSAERLKGVDSTLKIQPAKLEDSAVYLCASSLAQGHGYTFGSGTRLTVV.